Below, 2 T cell receptor beta chains from the same sample are listed, as sequenced in a study of monozygotic twins with inflammatory bowel disease. From its re-call of the 5' RACE reads, TCRdb lists each CDR3 protein once, without DNA. The data show about 380,000 distinct CDR3 sequences, and the top ten clones hold 2.6%. The material sequenced was blood. The receptors stem from a human donor with ulcerative colitis or Crohn's disease, or a healthy co-twin of an affected twin (not recorded which).

V and J are TRBV4-1 and TRBJ2-7; the TCRdb call, TRBD1, lacks DNA for checking. The CDR3 is 14 amino acids. CDR1 and CDR2 from the germline V gene are MGHRA and YSYEKL. CDR3 sequence: CASSYRDGSYEQYF.

V gene TRBV19 combines with J gene TRBJ1-1; the TRBD1 assignment by TCRdb is unverifiable without DNA. Germline V gene sequence: CDR1 LNHDA, CDR2 SQIVND (reference sequence). The CDR3 contains 14 residues. This chain's CDR3 is CASSTQGRYTEAFF. Full variable domain (missing parts from reference TRBV19 and TRBJ1-1): DGGITQSPKYLFRKEGQNVTLSCEQNLNHDAMYWYRQDPGQGLRLIYYSQIVNDFQKGDIAEGYSVSREKKESFPLTVTSAQKNPTAFYLCASSTQGRYTEAFFGQGTRLTVV.